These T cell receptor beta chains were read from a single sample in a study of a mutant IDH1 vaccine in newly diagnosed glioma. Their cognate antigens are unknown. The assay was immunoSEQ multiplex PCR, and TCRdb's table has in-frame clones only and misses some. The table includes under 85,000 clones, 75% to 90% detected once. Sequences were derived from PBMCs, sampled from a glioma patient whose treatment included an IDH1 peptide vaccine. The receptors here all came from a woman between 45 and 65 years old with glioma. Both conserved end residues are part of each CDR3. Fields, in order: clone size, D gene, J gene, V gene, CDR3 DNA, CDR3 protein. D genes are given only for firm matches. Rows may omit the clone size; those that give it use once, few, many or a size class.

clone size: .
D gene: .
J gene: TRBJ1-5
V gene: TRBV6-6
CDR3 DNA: TGTGCCAGCAAGCTATTCCGAGATAGCAATCAGCCCCAGCATTTT
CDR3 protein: CASKLFRDSNQPQHF

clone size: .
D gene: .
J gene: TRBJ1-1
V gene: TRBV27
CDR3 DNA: TGTGCCAGCAGTTCCGGGGGGGCGAACACTGAAGCTTTCTTT
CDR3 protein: CASSSGGANTEAFF

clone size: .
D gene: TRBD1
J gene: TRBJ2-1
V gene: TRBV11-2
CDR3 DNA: TGTGCCAGCAGCTCCGGGACAGGGAATCACAATGAGCAGTTCTTC
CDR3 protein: CASSSGTGNHNEQFF

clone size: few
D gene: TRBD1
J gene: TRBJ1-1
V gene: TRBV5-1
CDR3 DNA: TGCGCCAGCAGCTGGGACAGTCGGACTGAAGCTTTCTTT
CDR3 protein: CASSWDSRTEAFF

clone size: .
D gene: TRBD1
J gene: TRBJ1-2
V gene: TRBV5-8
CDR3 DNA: TGTGCCAGCAGCCGACAGGGCTTAGCGAACTATGGCTACACCTTC
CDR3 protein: CASSRQGLANYGYTF

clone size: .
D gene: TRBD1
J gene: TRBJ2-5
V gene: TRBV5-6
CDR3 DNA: TGTGCCAGCAGTTACAGACCGGGACAGGGCCCGGGACAGTACTTC
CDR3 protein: CASSYRPGQGPGQYF

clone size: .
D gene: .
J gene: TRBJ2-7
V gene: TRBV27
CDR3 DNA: TGTGCCAGCAGTTCCCGGTCCTTAGGCTACGAGCAGTACTTC
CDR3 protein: CASSSRSLGYEQYF

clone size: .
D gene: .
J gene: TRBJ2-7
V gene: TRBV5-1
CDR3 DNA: TGCGCCAGCAGCCTCCGGGACACCCTCAAGTACGAGCAGTACTTC
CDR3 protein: CASSLRDTLKYEQYF

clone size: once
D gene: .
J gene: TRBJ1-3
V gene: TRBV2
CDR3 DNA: TGTGCCAGCAGTGAAGCTGGGGCCCTCTCTGGAAACACCATATATTTT
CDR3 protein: CASSEAGALSGNTIYF

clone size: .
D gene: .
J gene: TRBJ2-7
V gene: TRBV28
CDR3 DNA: TGTGCCAGCAGCACTGGGAGGCAGGGACCCTACGAGCAGTACTTC
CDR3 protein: CASSTGRQGPYEQYF

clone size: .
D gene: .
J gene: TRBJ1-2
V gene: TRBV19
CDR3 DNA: TGTGCCAGTAGTATGGGGACACCACGTAACTATGGCTACACCTTC
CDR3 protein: CASSMGTPRNYGYTF